These 12 T cell receptor beta chains were all obtained from the same sample, sequenced in a study of blood T cell repertoires in COVID-19. Sequencing used immunoSEQ multiplex PCR; TCRdb keeps in-frame clones, though not all of them. The sample records 150,000 or so clones, under 85% being singletons. Sequencing was carried out using peripheral blood. These receptor sequences come from a man in his 60s who had recovered from COVID-19.

The chain is built from TRBV11-2 and TRBJ2-2; 8 positions agree with TRBD2. V lost 4 bases to trimming and J lost 6 bases; unmatched junction nucleotides: 7. The CDR3 loop spans 15 amino acids. Germline V CDR1 and CDR2: SGHAT, FQNNGV. The CDR3, as DNA: TGTGCCAGCAGCTCCTCCCGGGGGGGGGCCGGGGAGCTGTTTTTT. Encoded protein: CASSSSRGGAGELFF.

The chain couples TRBV10-3 to TRBJ1-1; 7 bases are shared with TRBD1. CDR1 and CDR2 from the germline V gene are ENHRY and SYGVKD. V dropped 5 bases and J dropped 0; count of bases not matched to a gene: 6. The CDR3 extends over 15 amino acids. The CDR3 spells CAISPEGAMNTEAFF. The CDR3 DNA follows: TGTGCCATCAGTCCGGAGGGGGCGATGAACACTGAAGCTTTCTTT.

The gene calls are TRBV7-2 and TRBJ2-2; 9 bases map to TRBD2. The V segment lost 2 bases and the J segment 0 bases; nucleotides outside the gene matches: 4. The CDR3 consists of 17 residues. The germline CDR1 and CDR2 sequences are SGHTA and FQGNSA. The CDR3 nucleotides are TGTGCCAGCAGCTTACGGAGCGGGGGGACGAACACCGGGGAGCTGTTTTTT. Amino acid sequence: CASSLRSGGTNTGELFF.

The chain joins TRBV16 to TRBJ1-6; D is unclear. Germline V gives CDR1 KGHSY, CDR2 FQNENV. V was cut by 7 bases and J by 8 bases, with 12 bases left in between. The CDR3 sequence is 13 residues long. CDR3 nucleotides: TGTGCCAGCACAAAACGAGGAGATTCACCCCTCCACTTT. Translating it yields CASTKRGDSPLHF.

Here the CDR3 DNA reads TGTGCCAGCAGCTCCACTCCGGACACTGGAAACACCATATATTTT. It yields the protein CASSSTPDTGNTIYF. The chain couples TRBV5-5 to TRBJ1-3; tentatively, D is TRBD1 (5 bases). Germline CDR1 SGHKS, CDR2 YYEKEE (reference sequence). This CDR3 has 15 amino acids. The V gene lost 3 bases and the J gene lost 2 bases, with 12 bases spanning the gap.

The chain employs TRBV19 and TRBJ2-5; 8 bases align to TRBD1. The CDR3 has 18 residues. The germline V gene has CDR1 LNHDA and CDR2 SQIVND (reference sequence). V gave up 4 bases and J gave up 4 bases; unmatched junction bases: 17. The CDR3 reads CASSTIRQGTPRGETQYF. CDR3 DNA sequence: TGTGCCAGTAGTACCATAAGACAGGGGACCCCAAGGGGAGAGACCCAGTACTTC.

This chain joins TRBV6-6 and TRBJ2-2; TRBD2 is a possible D gene (5 bases). Trimming stripped 0 bases from V and 4 bases from J, with 12 bases between. CDR3 size: 16 residues. Germline lookup yields CDR1 MNHNY and CDR2 SVGAGI (reference sequence). Here the CDR3 DNA reads TGTGCCAGCAGTTACTCGACCAAGCGGAGCACCGGGGAGCTGTTTTTT. Translation gives CASSYSTKRSTGELFF.

The chain carries TRBV11-2 and TRBJ2-3; D is uncertain. The CDR3 has 12 amino acids. The V gene lost 7 bases and the J gene lost 2 bases, with 7 bases spanning the gap. Germline V gene lookup returns CDR1 SGHAT and CDR2 FQNNGV. The CDR3 is CASNPVTDTQYF. The CDR3 DNA reads TGTGCCAGCAACCCGGTCACAGATACGCAGTATTTT.

V and J are TRBV9 and TRBJ1-2; D call uncertain. In germline, CDR1 is SGDLS, CDR2 YYNGEE. The V end lost 3 bases, the J end lost 0 bases, and 3 bases lay between the germline ends. This CDR3 region has 12 residues. The CDR3 is CASSGPNYGYTF. Written as DNA, the CDR3 is TGTGCCAGCAGCGGGCCTAACTATGGCTACACCTTC.

This rearrangement joins TRBV7-2 to TRBJ2-7; 8 nucleotides match TRBD1. This CDR3 is built from 14 residues. V dropped 3 bases and J dropped 2; count of bases not matched to a gene: 3. CDR1 and CDR2 (germline): SGHTA, FQGNSA. CDR3 nucleotide sequence: TGTGCCAGCAGCTTGGGACAGGCCACCTACGAGCAGTACTTC. Translating it yields CASSLGQATYEQYF.

The J gene is TRBJ1-5, the V gene TRBV6-5, with 7 bases that match TRBD1. After removal of 6 bases from V and 3 bases from J, the junction contained 5 bases not matched to a gene. CDR1 MNHEY and CDR2 SVGAGI come from the germline V gene. The CDR3 consists of 14 residues. In DNA, the CDR3 is TGTGCCAGCAGATCCGGGACAGACAATCAGCCCCAGCATTTT. Translation gives CASRSGTDNQPQHF.

This chain uses TRBV11-2 with TRBJ2-7, with D perhaps TRBD2 (6 bases). Trimming pared 6 bases from V and 4 bases from J, leaving 22 bases between. The germline CDR1 and CDR2 sequences are SGHAT and FQNNGV. The CDR3 has 16 residues. The CDR3 DNA sequence: TGTGCCAGCAGACGACCTGGGGCGGGACCAGTATACGAGCAGTACTTC. Its protein product is CASRRPGAGPVYEQYF.